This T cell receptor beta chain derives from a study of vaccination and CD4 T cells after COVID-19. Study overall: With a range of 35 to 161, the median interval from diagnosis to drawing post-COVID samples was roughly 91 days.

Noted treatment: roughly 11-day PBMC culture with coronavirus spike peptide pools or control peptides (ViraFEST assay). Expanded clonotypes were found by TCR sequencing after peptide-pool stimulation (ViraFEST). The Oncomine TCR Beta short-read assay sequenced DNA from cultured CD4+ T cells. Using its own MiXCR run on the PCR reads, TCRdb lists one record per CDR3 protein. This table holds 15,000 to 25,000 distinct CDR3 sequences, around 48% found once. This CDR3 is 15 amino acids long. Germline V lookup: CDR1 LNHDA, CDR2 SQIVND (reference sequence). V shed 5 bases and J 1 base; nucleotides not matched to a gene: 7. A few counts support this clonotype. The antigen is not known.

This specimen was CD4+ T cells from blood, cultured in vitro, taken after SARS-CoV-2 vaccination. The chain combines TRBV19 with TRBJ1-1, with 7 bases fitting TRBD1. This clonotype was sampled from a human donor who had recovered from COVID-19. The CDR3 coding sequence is TGTGCCAGTAGTCCCCTCCAGGGGGGGAACACTGAAGCTTTCTTT. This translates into CASSPLQGGNTEAFF.